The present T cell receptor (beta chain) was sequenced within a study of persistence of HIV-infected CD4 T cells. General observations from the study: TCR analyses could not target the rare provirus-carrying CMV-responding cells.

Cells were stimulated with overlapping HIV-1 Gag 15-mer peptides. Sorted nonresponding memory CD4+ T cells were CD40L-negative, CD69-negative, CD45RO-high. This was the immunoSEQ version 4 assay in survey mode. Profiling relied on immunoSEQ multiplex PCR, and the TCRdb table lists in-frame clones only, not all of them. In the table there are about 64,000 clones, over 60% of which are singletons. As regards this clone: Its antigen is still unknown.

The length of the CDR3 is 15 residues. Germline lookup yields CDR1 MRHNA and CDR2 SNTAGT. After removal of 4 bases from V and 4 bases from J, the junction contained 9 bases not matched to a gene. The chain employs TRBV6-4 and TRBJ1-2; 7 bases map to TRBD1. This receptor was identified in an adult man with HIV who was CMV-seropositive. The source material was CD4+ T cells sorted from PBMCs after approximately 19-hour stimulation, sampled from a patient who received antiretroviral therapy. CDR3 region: CASSGLWDRPYGYTF. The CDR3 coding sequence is TGTGCCAGCAGTGGTCTCTGGGACAGACCCTATGGCTACACCTTC.